This T cell receptor (beta chain) was retrieved from a study of T cells expressing NK-cell markers. About the research overall: TCR beta repertoires came from sorted CD3+CD56+NKG2C+, CD3+CD56+NKG2C- and CD3+CD56-NKG2C+ T cells.

The CDR3 runs 17 residues. Germline V lookup: CDR1 MNHEY, CDR2 SVGAGI. Study conclusions and caveats: Among CD8+ T cells from about 6 donors, dominant NKG2C+ clonotypes accounted for about 1.0-7.5%.

Details on this clonotype: Its antigen remains unknown.

It was by 5'RACE template switching with UMIs that TCR beta cDNA was made. TCRdb reprocessed the 5' RACE reads, with one entry per CDR3 protein and no DNA. This sample lists 400,000 to 500,000 distinct CDR3 sequences; its ten largest clones have 6% to 9.5%. The TCR was taken from a woman aged 18 to 75 in good health. Sequencing was carried out using blood T cells: a sorted CD56 or NKG2C T cell subset, CD4+ or CD8+ T cells, or bulk PBMC T cells (not recorded which). V and J are TRBV6-5 and TRBJ1-2; TCRdb's D call, TRBD1, is unchecked because there is no DNA. CDR3 loop: CASSYPRQVLHPYGYTF.